The present T cell receptor beta chain was sequenced within a study of blood T cell repertoires in COVID-19. Assay: immunoSEQ multiplex PCR; the TCRdb copy retains only in-frame clones and omits some. The table lists more than 250,000 clones, 90% of them singletons, with 1.7% in the top ten. The V and J ends lost 3 bases and 1 base respectively, with 12 bases between them. Germline V gene sequence: CDR1 PRHDT, CDR2 FYEKMQ (reference sequence). CDR3 size: 15 residues. This TCR was recovered from a woman between 18 and 30 years old with acute COVID-19. The sequencing sample was made of PBMCs or T cells enriched from blood (not recorded which). The chain has TRBV13 and TRBJ1-1, with D possibly being TRBD1 (5 bases). As DNA, the CDR3 is TGTGCCAGCAGCTTCGCGGGGGTTGAGAACACTGAAGCTTTCTTT. Protein product: CASSFAGVENTEAFF. The full variable domain, in which reference TRBV13 and TRBJ1-1 provide the parts outside the CDR3, is AAGVIQSPRHLIKEKRETATLKCYPIPRHDTVYWYQQGPGQDPQFLISFYEKMQSDKGSIPDRFSAQQFSDYHSELNMSSLELGDSALYFCASSFAGVENTEAFFGQGTRLTVV.